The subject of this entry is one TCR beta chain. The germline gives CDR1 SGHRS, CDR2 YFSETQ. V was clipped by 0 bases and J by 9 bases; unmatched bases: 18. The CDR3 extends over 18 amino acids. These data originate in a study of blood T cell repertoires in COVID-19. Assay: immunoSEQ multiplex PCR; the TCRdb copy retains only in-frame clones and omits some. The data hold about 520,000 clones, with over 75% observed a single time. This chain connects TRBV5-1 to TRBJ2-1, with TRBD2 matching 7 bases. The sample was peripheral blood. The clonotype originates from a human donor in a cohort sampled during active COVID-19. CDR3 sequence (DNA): TGCGCCAGCAGCTTGGGGGGAGGGACGGTATCATCTACTGGTGAGCAGTTCTTC. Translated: CASSLGGGTVSSTGEQFF.